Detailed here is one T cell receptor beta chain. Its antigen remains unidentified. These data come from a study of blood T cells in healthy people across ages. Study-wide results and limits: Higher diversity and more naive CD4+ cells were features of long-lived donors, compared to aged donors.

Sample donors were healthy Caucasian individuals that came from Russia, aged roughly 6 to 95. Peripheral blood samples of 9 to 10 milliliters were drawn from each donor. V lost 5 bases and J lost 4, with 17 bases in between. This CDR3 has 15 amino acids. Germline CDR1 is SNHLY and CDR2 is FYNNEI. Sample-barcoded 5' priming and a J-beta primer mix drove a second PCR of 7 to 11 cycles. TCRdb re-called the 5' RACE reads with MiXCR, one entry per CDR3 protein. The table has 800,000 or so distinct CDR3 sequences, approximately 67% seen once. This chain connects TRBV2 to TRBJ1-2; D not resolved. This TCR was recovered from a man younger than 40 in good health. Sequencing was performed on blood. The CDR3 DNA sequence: TGTGCCAGCAGTTCTCCCACCGGGAACAGCTATGGCTACACCTTC. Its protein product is CASSSPTGNSYGYTF.